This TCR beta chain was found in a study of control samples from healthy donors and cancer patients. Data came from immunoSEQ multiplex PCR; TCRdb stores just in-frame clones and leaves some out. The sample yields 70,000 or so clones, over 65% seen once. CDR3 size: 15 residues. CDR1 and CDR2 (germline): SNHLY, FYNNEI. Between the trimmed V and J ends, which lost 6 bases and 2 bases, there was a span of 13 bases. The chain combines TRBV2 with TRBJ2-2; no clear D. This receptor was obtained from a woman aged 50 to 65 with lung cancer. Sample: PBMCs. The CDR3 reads CASSRFTQNTGELFF. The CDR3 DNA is TGTGCCAGCAGCCGTTTTACCCAAAACACCGGGGAGCTGTTTTTT.